This is a list of T cell receptor beta chains from one sample in a study of blood T cells in healthy people across ages. TCRdb re-derived calls from the 5' RACE reads in MiXCR, one entry per CDR3 protein. The sample yields hundreds of thousands of distinct CDR3 sequences, about 62% seen once. The sample comprised blood. These receptors originate from a man aged 25-45 years in good health. The CDR3 runs from the conserved cysteine through the conserved F or W. D genes are given only for firm matches. Size is omitted from some rows. Given values are once, few, many or a class for expanded clones.

J gene	CDR3 length	V gene	clone size	D gene	CDR3 DNA	CDR3 protein
TRBJ2-7	12	TRBV29-1	many	-	TGCAGCGTTGTCGTCCGCTCCTACGAGCAGTACTTC	CSVVVRSYEQYF
TRBJ1-2	13	TRBV4-3	few	-	TGCGCCAGCAGAGGGTCGCGGACTGTTGGCTACACCTTC	CASRGSRTVGYTF
TRBJ1-1	14	TRBV5-6	-	-	TGTGCCAGCAGCTTGGGGATGGGGCGAACTGAAGCTTTCTTT	CASSLGMGRTEAFF
TRBJ1-4	15	TRBV12-3/TRBV12-4	-	-	TGTGCCAGCAGTTTCCCTCTTGGTACATTCGAAAAACTGTTTTTT	CASSFPLGTFEKLFF
TRBJ2-3	15	TRBV6-6	few	TRBD2	TGTGCCAGCAGTAGAGGACTAGCGGGGGGGTATACGCAGTATTTT	CASSRGLAGGYTQYF
TRBJ2-5	12	TRBV5-1	-	-	TGCGCCAGCAGTAAAATCGAAGAGACCCAGTACTTC	CASSKIEETQYF
TRBJ1-2	14	TRBV29-1	-	-	TGCAGCGTTACAACGGACAGTTCGAACTATGGCTACACCTTC	CSVTTDSSNYGYTF
TRBJ2-7	12	TRBV7-2	-	-	TGTGCCAGCAGCCCGCACAACTACGAGCAGTACTTC	CASSPHNYEQYF
TRBJ1-2	14	TRBV28	-	TRBD1	TGTGCCAGCAGTCTGGGACAGGGACGGTATGGCGACACCTTC	CASSLGQGRYGDTF
TRBJ2-3	15	TRBV6-6	-	-	TGTGCCAGCACCACAATCGGTGGTGGCGCAGATACGCAGTATTTT	CASTTIGGGADTQYF
TRBJ1-1	13	TRBV15	few	-	TGTGCCACCAGTTCAAAGATTGGAACTGAAGCTTTCTTT	CATSSKIGTEAFF
TRBJ2-5	14	TRBV20-1	-	TRBD1	TGCAGTGCTACTCGGGACAGGGTCCAAGAGACCCAGTACTTC	CSATRDRVQETQYF
TRBJ1-1	14	TRBV7-2	-	-	TGTGCCAGCAGCCAAGGACAGTTGAACACTGAAGCTTTCTTT	CASSQGQLNTEAFF
TRBJ2-5	15	TRBV4-1	few	TRBD2	TGCGCCAGCAGCCAGATTAGCGGGGGGCGAGAGACCCAGTACTTC	CASSQISGGRETQYF
TRBJ2-5	13	TRBV15	-	-	TGTGCCACCAGCAGAGACAGGCCAGGGACCCAGTACTTC	CATSRDRPGTQYF
TRBJ1-5	13	TRBV20-1	few	-	TGCAGTGCTAGAGGGACAGACAATCAGCCCCAGCATTTT	CSARGTDNQPQHF
TRBJ1-2	13	TRBV30	-	-	TGTGCCTGGAGCCAGGGCGTTAACTATGGCTACACCTTC	CAWSQGVNYGYTF
TRBJ2-4	18	TRBV6-1	-	TRBD1	TGTGCCAGCAGTGAAGGGACTACATGGGGACAGGGAGATAACATTCAGTACTTC	CASSEGTTWGQGDNIQYF
TRBJ2-5	15	TRBV4-1	few	-	TGCGCCAGCAGCCAAGAACGCGGGACAGTTGGGACCCAGTACTTC	CASSQERGTVGTQYF
TRBJ2-1	12	TRBV10-2	-	-	TGCGCCAGCAGTGAGTGGGGGGATGAGCAGTTCTTC	CASSEWGDEQFF
TRBJ2-2	15	TRBV7-2	-	TRBD2	TGCGCCAGCAGCCCGTTCGAACGGGGGGACGGGGAGCTGTTTTTT	CASSPFERGDGELFF
TRBJ2-7	12	TRBV20-1	once	-	TGCAGTGCTGCCCGCCAGGGTTACGAGCAGTACTTC	CSAARQGYEQYF
TRBJ1-1	14	TRBV5-1	few	-	TGCGCCAGCAGCTTGACAGGGATGAACACTGAAGCTTTCTTT	CASSLTGMNTEAFF
TRBJ2-7	15	TRBV20-1	-	-	TGCAGTGCGCTAGAGACCCAGGGTACGGGCTACGAGCAGTACTTC	CSALETQGTGYEQYF
TRBJ1-1	14	TRBV3-1	-	-	TGTGCCAGCAGCCCGCGTCACGGGTACACTGAAGCTTTCTTT	CASSPRHGYTEAFF
TRBJ1-2	16	TRBV5-1	-	TRBD1	TGCGCCAGCAGCCCCACCCCGAACACAGGGGTGGTCGGCTACACCTTC	CASSPTPNTGVVGYTF
TRBJ1-5	14	TRBV7-2	-	-	TGTGCCAGCAGTTCCGACACCCAGTATCAGCCCCAGCATTTT	CASSSDTQYQPQHF
TRBJ1-2	16	TRBV7-9	-	TRBD1	TGTGCCAGCAGCTCCTCCCGGGACAGCGCTAACTATGGCTACACCTTC	CASSSSRDSANYGYTF
TRBJ2-3	16	TRBV3-1	once	-	TGTGCCAGCAGCCAAGATCGCCTTTTTAGCACAGATACGCAGTATTTT	CASSQDRLFSTDTQYF
TRBJ1-1	15	TRBV6-5	-	-	TGTGCCAGCACTCGGGGCCCCAAGGCTGGCACTGAAGCTTTCTTT	CASTRGPKAGTEAFF
TRBJ2-4	14	TRBV21-1	-	-	TGTGCCAGCAGCAAAGATTCCCGGGAGGAAGAGCAGTACTTC	CASSKDSREEEQYF
TRBJ2-7	14	TRBV5-1	few	-	TGCGCCAGCAGCTTGGAATCGGGGGAAGGCGAGCAGTACTTC	CASSLESGEGEQYF
TRBJ1-1	14	TRBV7-2	-	-	TGTGCCAGCAGCCCCATCCCGGGTTCGAGAGCGACTTTCTTT	CASSPIPGSRATFF
TRBJ2-7	16	TRBV5-1	few	TRBD1	TGCGCCAGCAGCTTGGCCCCCGGGACAGGGTCGAGTGAGCAGTACTTC	CASSLAPGTGSSEQYF
TRBJ1-2	14	TRBV3-1	few	-	TGTGCCAGCAGCCAAGATTCTCTGGGATGGGGCTACACCTTC	CASSQDSLGWGYTF
TRBJ2-7	15	TRBV7-2	-	TRBD2	TGTGCCAGCAGCCAACTAGCGGGGCCCGCCTACGAGCAGTACTTC	CASSQLAGPAYEQYF
TRBJ1-2	14	TRBV15	few	-	TGTGCCACCAGCAGAGATTTGGGCGTTTATGGCTACACCTTC	CATSRDLGVYGYTF
TRBJ1-2	17	TRBV6-5	-	TRBD1	TGTGCCAGCAGTTACTCGGAGACAGGGGGCGTTCGCTACGGCTACACCTTC	CASSYSETGGVRYGYTF
TRBJ1-1	13	TRBV29-1	few	-	TGCAGCGTGAATCCGGGAGTGAACACTGAAGCTTTCTTT	CSVNPGVNTEAFF
TRBJ2-7	15	TRBV7-9	few	TRBD1	TGTGCCAGCAGCTCGATCTCCCGACAGGGCAGGGAGCAGTACTTC	CASSSISRQGREQYF
TRBJ2-1	14	TRBV11-2	-	-	TGTGCCAGCAGCTTACTAACTGGGAGAAATGAGCAGTTCTTC	CASSLLTGRNEQFF
TRBJ2-6	16	TRBV6-5	-	-	TGTGCCAGCAGTTACTCGCTGTTACCTGGGGCCAACGTCCTGACTTTC	CASSYSLLPGANVLTF
TRBJ1-5	15	TRBV4-2	-	-	TGTGCCAGCAGCCAAGACCGAAATAGCAATCAGCCCCAGCATTTT	CASSQDRNSNQPQHF
TRBJ1-2	15	TRBV10-3	-	-	TGTGCCATCAGGACAGTACTAATTAAAAACTATGGCTACACCTTC	CAIRTVLIKNYGYTF
TRBJ2-3	15	TRBV12-3/TRBV12-4	-	TRBD2	TGTGCCAGCAGTTTCTGGGGGAGGGAAACAGATACGCAGTATTTT	CASSFWGRETDTQYF
TRBJ2-7	15	TRBV20-1	once	TRBD2	TGCAGTGCTAGAGATGATGGGACTACATACTACGAGCAGTACTTC	CSARDDGTTYYEQYF
TRBJ2-5	14	TRBV7-2	few	-	TGTGCCAGCAGCATCGGGACCTTACGGGAGACCCAGTACTTC	CASSIGTLRETQYF
TRBJ2-1	14	TRBV5-1	once	-	TGCGCCAGCAGCTCAGAGTATGCGGTCCGGGAGCAGTTCTTC	CASSSEYAVREQFF
TRBJ2-7	14	TRBV7-3	many	TRBD2	TGTGCCAGCAGCCCCGGGACTAGCTCCTACGAGCAGTACTTC	CASSPGTSSYEQYF
TRBJ2-3	14	TRBV14	once	-	TGTGCCAGCAGCCAGGGACGGCACACAGATACGCAGTATTTT	CASSQGRHTDTQYF
TRBJ2-4	17	TRBV5-1	-	TRBD2	TGCGCCAGCAGCGCCTACACTAGCGGGAGCGCCAAAAACATTCAGTACTTC	CASSAYTSGSAKNIQYF
TRBJ2-1	17	TRBV5-1	-	-	TGCGCCAGCAGCGTGCCAAGGGACCTTAGCTCCTACAATGAGCAGTTCTTC	CASSVPRDLSSYNEQFF
TRBJ2-7	15	TRBV28	-	TRBD2	TGTGCCAGCAGTCACCTAGCGGATTCCCTTCAGGAGCAGTACTTC	CASSHLADSLQEQYF